This T cell receptor beta chain was recorded in a study of T cell responses to AZD1222 COVID-19 vaccine (dated by TCRdb to about 2021). The study in broad terms: TCR sequencing was performed for more than 230 trial participants, of whom about 200 were given two doses of AZD1222 and some 26 were given two doses of MenACWY control vaccine. Trial participants were enrolled by age into 18-55, 56-69 and 70-plus year subgroups, with roughly 160, 29 and 62 TCR-sequenced participants respectively. Beyond this particular receptor, the publication reports: Epitopes outside the regions mutated in the B.1.351 and B.1.1.7 variants were reportedly recognized by nearly half of the unique spike-specific TCRs. The 56-69-year group was small, and its depth increase did not reach significance, likely because of low power. Because no samples from the day 14 peak response were available, repertoires could be characterized only after the peak T cell response. Most participants were white British and females outnumbered males, and the authors suggested that clonal diversity may have been underestimated. The vaccine-associated CD4 TCRs covered the entire spike protein, and the dominant responses fell in regions 160-218 and 743-854. Spike-specific TCR breadth and depth rose significantly after two AZD1222 doses compared with day 0 and with MenACWY recipients. Conclusions about previously exposed vaccinees are limited because only six or seven AZD1222 recipients were SARS-CoV-2 seropositive at baseline.

This clone was recorded a few times. The clone's antigen remains unknown. No much larger clonotype is one base removed from it; base qualities were not supplied. The time point label on this specimen signifies: about 28 days (+/-7) after the second vaccine dose. What the treatment or condition label conveys for this sample: meningococcal conjugate vaccine given as trial control. Samples from vaccinated people were obtained from the UK trials COV001 and COV002, which included a single-blind randomized controlled phase 2/3 trial of AZD1222 (ChAdOx1 nCoV-19) in healthy adults. For TCRbeta chain sequencing, PBMC samples were collected from trial participants at day 0 and at day 28 after the second dose. The CDR3 regions of human TCRbeta chains were analyzed by immunosequencing. As for the authors' bioinformatics: Repertoire TCRs were checked for matches against a reference library of SARS-CoV-2-specific TCRs that had been generated using the MIRA antigen-specificity platform. Breadth was defined as the fraction of unique TCRs that were SARS-CoV-2-associated, and depth was defined as the fraction of total T cells that were SARS-CoV-2-associated. Using the MIRA data, each spike-specific TCR was mapped to the spike region that the TCR reacts to and placed in a CD4 or CD8 class. Log10-transformed breadth and depth values were compared by one-way ANOVA with Sidak's multiple comparisons tests. Entries here come from immuneACCESS through TCRdb and include only in-frame sequences with V and J called. Some clones fail to appear in such tables; in the studies checked, an unresolved V gene covers under half of the shortfall, and the cause of the remainder is unknown. That table furnishes V, J and clone size, whereas the DNA furnished D and trimming. A total of some 170,000 clones appear in this sample, about 93% of them only once. Under 1.1% of the sample is in the top ten clones.

The origin of this receptor is an adult who received the MenACWY meningococcal vaccine as a control. Sequencing used peripheral blood, obtained 28 days after the second dose of the MenACWY control vaccine.

CDR3 region: CASSLLGQGPSNQPQHF. At the DNA level, the sequence is TGTGCCAGCAGTTTATTGGGGCAGGGACCGAGCAATCAGCCCCAGCATTTT. The chain joins TRBV28 to TRBJ1-5, and the D gene may be TRBD1, 5 bases matching. The CDR3 goes from the cysteine to the phenylalanine over 17 residues. This entry keeps only the CDR3 DNA: 51 bases, framed from base 1. CDR1 MDHEN and CDR2 SYDVKM were looked up in the germline V gene. The V and J ends are trimmed by 1 base and 1 base, leaving 14 bases between them.